The rows below give T cell receptor beta chains drawn from one sample of a study of read filtering for tumor transcriptome and immune sequencing. Each CDR3 protein gets one entry after TCRdb re-called the reads with MiXCR. Of some 40,000 distinct CDR3 sequences listed, around 13% are singletons. The sample comprised a population of CD138-negative cells sorted from bone marrow. All receptors come from a donor at least 40 years old with multiple myeloma. CDR3s leave out the opening cysteine and the closing phenylalanine or tryptophan. Size tells how often a clone was seen (once, few, many) or the class of an expanded clone, and some rows leave it out.

v_gene: TRBV7-6
j_gene: TRBJ2-1
abundance: many
CDR3aa: ASSLIAGPFYNEQF

v_gene: TRBV28
j_gene: TRBJ2-3
abundance: .
CDR3aa: ASSSHRTSTDAQY

v_gene: TRBV29-1
j_gene: TRBJ1-4
abundance: many
CDR3aa: SVDWGDEKLF

v_gene: TRBV6-1
j_gene: TRBJ2-1
abundance: many
CDR3aa: ASSAPTSSYNEQF

v_gene: TRBV2
j_gene: TRBJ2-5
abundance: many
CDR3aa: ASRTYGETQY

v_gene: TRBV12-3/TRBV12-4
j_gene: TRBJ2-5
abundance: many
CDR3aa: ASSLGGPETQY

v_gene: TRBV12-3/TRBV12-4
j_gene: TRBJ2-7
abundance: medium-sized
CDR3aa: ASSLTRGGEQY

v_gene: TRBV7-9
j_gene: TRBJ2-1
abundance: many
CDR3aa: ASSLGADGEQF

v_gene: TRBV7-8
j_gene: TRBJ2-5
abundance: many
CDR3aa: ASSLAQSGETQY

v_gene: TRBV19
j_gene: TRBJ1-5
abundance: many
CDR3aa: ASSMGYHQPQH

v_gene: TRBV7-8
j_gene: TRBJ2-2
abundance: many
CDR3aa: ASRLESRDTGELF

v_gene: TRBV20-1
j_gene: TRBJ2-5
abundance: many
CDR3aa: SATRTSSGETQY

v_gene: TRBV6-4
j_gene: TRBJ2-6
abundance: .
CDR3aa: AREDRDRAPSGVNVLT

v_gene: TRBV27
j_gene: TRBJ1-2
abundance: many
CDR3aa: ASSFGGGYGYT

v_gene: TRBV4-3
j_gene: TRBJ2-7
abundance: many
CDR3aa: ASSQELGQQSYEQY

v_gene: TRBV7-9
j_gene: TRBJ1-1
abundance: many
CDR3aa: ASSLTLGTEAF

v_gene: TRBV29-1
j_gene: TRBJ1-2
abundance: many
CDR3aa: SVTDGHGYT

v_gene: TRBV28
j_gene: TRBJ2-7
abundance: many
CDR3aa: ASSFGTPLEEQY

v_gene: TRBV7-8
j_gene: TRBJ1-1
abundance: few
CDR3aa: ASSLELGTEAF

v_gene: TRBV10-3
j_gene: TRBJ1-1
abundance: many
CDR3aa: AISESTGKRTATQAF

v_gene: TRBV7-6
j_gene: TRBJ2-1
abundance: many
CDR3aa: ASSLALAGANEQF

v_gene: TRBV27
j_gene: TRBJ1-5
abundance: many
CDR3aa: ASSFRSSNQPQH

v_gene: TRBV11-2
j_gene: TRBJ1-2
abundance: many
CDR3aa: ASSLGQGWTNYGYT

v_gene: TRBV20-1
j_gene: TRBJ2-7
abundance: many
CDR3aa: SASRGSYEQY

v_gene: TRBV24-1
j_gene: TRBJ2-5
abundance: many
CDR3aa: ATRIERGRETQY

v_gene: TRBV27
j_gene: TRBJ1-5
abundance: many
CDR3aa: ASSQFRGENQPQH

v_gene: TRBV28
j_gene: TRBJ1-5
abundance: many
CDR3aa: ASSSPGQSNQPQH

v_gene: TRBV27
j_gene: TRBJ2-1
abundance: many
CDR3aa: ASRLAGSSYNEQF

v_gene: TRBV11-2
j_gene: TRBJ2-7
abundance: .
CDR3aa: ASSWDTFYEQY

v_gene: TRBV28
j_gene: TRBJ1-1
abundance: .
CDR3aa: ASSLGRQEAF

v_gene: TRBV6-1
j_gene: TRBJ1-6
abundance: many
CDR3aa: AGLTRNNSPLH

v_gene: TRBV7-3
j_gene: TRBJ2-1
abundance: many
CDR3aa: ASSLSGTVYNEQF

v_gene: TRBV25-1
j_gene: TRBJ2-5
abundance: many
CDR3aa: ASSDFGLFETQY

v_gene: TRBV5-1
j_gene: TRBJ2-7
abundance: many
CDR3aa: ASTEGYDEQY

v_gene: TRBV6-2/TRBV6-3
j_gene: TRBJ2-1
abundance: many
CDR3aa: ASRETPGRYNEQF

v_gene: TRBV27
j_gene: TRBJ1-6
abundance: many
CDR3aa: ASSVRRISDRSPLH

v_gene: TRBV29-1
j_gene: TRBJ2-1
abundance: .
CDR3aa: SVRVEGSYNEQF

v_gene: TRBV5-1
j_gene: TRBJ2-7
abundance: .
CDR3aa: ASSLTGSYEQY

v_gene: TRBV27
j_gene: TRBJ2-5
abundance: few
CDR3aa: ASSLSPRQGQETQY

v_gene: TRBV4-1
j_gene: TRBJ2-7
abundance: few
CDR3aa: ASSQQGAGDYEQY

v_gene: TRBV19
j_gene: TRBJ2-7
abundance: many
CDR3aa: ASSPRDVSYEQY

v_gene: TRBV9
j_gene: TRBJ1-5
abundance: many
CDR3aa: ASSVVLVAQPQH

v_gene: TRBV7-2
j_gene: TRBJ1-4
abundance: many
CDR3aa: ASSLGGGENEKLF

v_gene: TRBV29-1
j_gene: TRBJ1-1
abundance: many
CDR3aa: SAQGGNTEAF

v_gene: TRBV19
j_gene: TRBJ2-2
abundance: many
CDR3aa: ASSIGQGSTGELF

v_gene: TRBV14
j_gene: TRBJ2-3
abundance: many
CDR3aa: ASSQEALAGGRTTDTQY

v_gene: TRBV7-9
j_gene: TRBJ1-1
abundance: many
CDR3aa: ASSLWGVDTEAF

v_gene: TRBV28
j_gene: TRBJ2-7
abundance: many
CDR3aa: ASTVPNRGWDEQY

v_gene: TRBV20-1
j_gene: TRBJ2-1
abundance: many
CDR3aa: SATAFQRNEQF

v_gene: TRBV10-2
j_gene: TRBJ1-2
abundance: .
CDR3aa: ASSDGRGVYGYT

v_gene: TRBV2
j_gene: TRBJ2-1
abundance: many
CDR3aa: ASRLYRQGDHEQF